This T cell receptor beta chain was documented in a study of blood T cell repertoires in COVID-19. Whole-study context: Samples taken during acute and convalescent COVID-19 were collected in the United States, Italy and Spain. From T cells, B-cell-depleted T cells, or PBMCs came the material, which was cDNA or gDNA.

The germline V and J ends were trimmed by 2 bases and 6 bases, with 14 bases remaining between them. This CDR3 has 15 amino acids. Germline V gene data show CDR1 as MNHEY and CDR2 as SVGAGI. Sequencing was performed with immunoSEQ multiplex PCR; in TCRdb, only in-frame clones are kept and a portion is missing. The sample has about 260,000 clones; about 80% are singletons. Participant ages covered roughly 18 to 89 years across about two dozen US areas. Assignment of participants to cohorts was predicated upon participant-reported clinical history. The receptor comes from a man aged 25 to 40 with acute COVID-19. The V call is TRBV6-5, the J call TRBJ2-1, with D possibly being TRBD2 (6 bases). The material sequenced was PBMCs or T cells enriched from blood (not recorded which). CDR3 bases: TGTGCCAGCAGTTACCCAACGTCCGGGGGCAATGAGCAGTTCTTC. Its protein is CASSYPTSGGNEQFF.